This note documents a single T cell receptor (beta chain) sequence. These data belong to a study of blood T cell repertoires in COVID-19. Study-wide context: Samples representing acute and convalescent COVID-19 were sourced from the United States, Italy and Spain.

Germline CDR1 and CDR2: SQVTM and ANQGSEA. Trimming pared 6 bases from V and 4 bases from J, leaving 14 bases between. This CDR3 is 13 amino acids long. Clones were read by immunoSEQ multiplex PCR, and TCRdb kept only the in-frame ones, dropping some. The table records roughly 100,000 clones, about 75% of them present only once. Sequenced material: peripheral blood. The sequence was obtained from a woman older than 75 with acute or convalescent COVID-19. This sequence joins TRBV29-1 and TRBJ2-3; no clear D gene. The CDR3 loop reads CSVQKTAADTQYF. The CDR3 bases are TGCAGCGTCCAAAAAACCGCAGCAGATACGCAGTATTTT.